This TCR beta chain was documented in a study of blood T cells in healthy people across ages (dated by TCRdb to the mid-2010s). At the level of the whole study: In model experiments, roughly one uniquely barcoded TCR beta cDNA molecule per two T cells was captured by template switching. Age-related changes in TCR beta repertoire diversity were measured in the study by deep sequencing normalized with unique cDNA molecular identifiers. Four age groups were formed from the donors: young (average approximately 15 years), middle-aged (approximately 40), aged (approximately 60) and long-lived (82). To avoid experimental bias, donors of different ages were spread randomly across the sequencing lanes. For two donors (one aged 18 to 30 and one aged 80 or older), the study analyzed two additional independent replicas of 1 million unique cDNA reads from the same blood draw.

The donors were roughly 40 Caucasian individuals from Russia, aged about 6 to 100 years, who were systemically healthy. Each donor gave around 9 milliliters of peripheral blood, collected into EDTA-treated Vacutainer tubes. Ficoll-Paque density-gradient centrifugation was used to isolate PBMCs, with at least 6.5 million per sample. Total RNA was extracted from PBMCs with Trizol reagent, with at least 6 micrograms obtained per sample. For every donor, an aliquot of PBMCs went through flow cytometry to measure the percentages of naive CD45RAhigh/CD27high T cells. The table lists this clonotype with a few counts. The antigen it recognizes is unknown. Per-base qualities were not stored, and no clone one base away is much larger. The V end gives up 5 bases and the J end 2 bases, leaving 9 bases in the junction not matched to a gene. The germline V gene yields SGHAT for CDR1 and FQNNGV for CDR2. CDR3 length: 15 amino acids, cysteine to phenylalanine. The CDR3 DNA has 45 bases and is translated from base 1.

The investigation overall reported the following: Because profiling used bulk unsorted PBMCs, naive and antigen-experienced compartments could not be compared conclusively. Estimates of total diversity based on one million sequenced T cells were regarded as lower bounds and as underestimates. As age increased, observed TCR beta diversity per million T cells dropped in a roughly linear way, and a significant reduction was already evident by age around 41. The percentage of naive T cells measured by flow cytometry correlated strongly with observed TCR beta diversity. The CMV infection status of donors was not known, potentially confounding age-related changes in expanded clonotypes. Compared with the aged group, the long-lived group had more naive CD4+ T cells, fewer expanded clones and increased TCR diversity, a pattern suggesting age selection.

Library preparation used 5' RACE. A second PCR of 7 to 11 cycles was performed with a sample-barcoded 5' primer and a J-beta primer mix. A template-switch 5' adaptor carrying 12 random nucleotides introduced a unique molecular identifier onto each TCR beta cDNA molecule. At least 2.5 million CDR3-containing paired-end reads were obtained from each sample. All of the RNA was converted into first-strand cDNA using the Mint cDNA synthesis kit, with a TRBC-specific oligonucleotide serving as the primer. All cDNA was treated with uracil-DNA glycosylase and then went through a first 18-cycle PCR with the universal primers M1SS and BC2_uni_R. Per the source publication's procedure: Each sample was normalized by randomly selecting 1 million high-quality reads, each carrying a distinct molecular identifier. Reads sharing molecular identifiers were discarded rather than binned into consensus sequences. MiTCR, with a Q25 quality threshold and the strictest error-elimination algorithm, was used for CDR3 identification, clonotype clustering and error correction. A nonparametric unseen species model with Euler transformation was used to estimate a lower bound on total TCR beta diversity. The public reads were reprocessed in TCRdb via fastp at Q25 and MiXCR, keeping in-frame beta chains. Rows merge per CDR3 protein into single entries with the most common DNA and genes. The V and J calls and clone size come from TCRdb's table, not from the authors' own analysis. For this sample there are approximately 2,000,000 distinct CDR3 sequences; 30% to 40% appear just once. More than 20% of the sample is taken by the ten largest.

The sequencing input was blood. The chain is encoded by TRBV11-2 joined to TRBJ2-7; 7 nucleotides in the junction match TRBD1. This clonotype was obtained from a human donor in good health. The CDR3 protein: CASSTRLQGAYEQYF. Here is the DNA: TGTGCCAGCAGCACCCGCCTGCAGGGGGCCTACGAGCAGTACTTC.